The 17 T cell receptor beta chains below come from one sample, sequenced in a study of cytomegalovirus exposure and HLA in healthy donors. Primers included in the PCR were 60 Vbeta and 13 Jbeta primers. The data were produced by immunoSEQ multiplex PCR, yet TCRdb's version contains in-frame clones alone and is incomplete. The repertoire holds under 40,000 clones, 85% to 95% seen once, with under 3.5% in the top ten. What was sequenced was PBMCs. These receptors originate from a woman aged 18-30 years in good health and CMV-seronegative.

The rearrangement links TRBV29-1 to TRBJ2-7, with 9 positions matching TRBD1. V dropped 3 bases and J dropped 5; count of bases not matched to a gene: 5. The CDR3 loop spans 13 amino acids. The germline V gene encodes CDR1 SQVTM and CDR2 ANQGSEA. The CDR3 loop is CSVDGTGSHEQYF. The DNA of the CDR3 is TGCAGCGTTGATGGGACAGGGTCCCACGAGCAGTACTTC.

The genes are TRBV7-2 and TRBJ2-1; D may be TRBD2 (6 bases). The V gene's germline CDR1 is SGHTA and CDR2 FQGNSA. Trimming took off 1 base at V and 4 bases at J, with 11 bases between the two ends. There are 15 residues in the CDR3. CDR3 DNA sequence: TGTGCCAGCAGCTTAGGTCTGGGACTGTACAATGAGCAGTTCTTC. Its translation is CASSLGLGLYNEQFF. The full variable domain, its missing parts supplied by reference TRBV7-2 and TRBJ2-1, is GAGVSQSPSNKVTEKGKDVELRCDPISGHTALYWYRQSLGQGLEFLIYFQGNSAPDKSGLPSDRFSAERTGGSVSTLTIQRTQQEDSAVYLCASSLGLGLYNEQFFGPGTRLTVL.

The genes are TRBV5-1 and TRBJ1-1; D possibly corresponds to TRBD1 (5 bases). The length of the CDR3 is 14 residues. V shed 4 bases and J shed 1 base, with 11 bases lying between them. Germline CDR1 and CDR2: SGHRS and YFSETQ. CDR3 amino acids: CASSPRGQNTEAFF. The CDR3 DNA follows: TGCGCCAGCAGCCCTCGTGGACAGAACACTGAAGCTTTCTTT.

This chain connects TRBV4-2 to TRBJ2-2; D remains ambiguous. The germline gives CDR1 LGHNA, CDR2 YNFKEQ. V lost 0 bases and J 5 bases, leaving 7 bases between the germline ends. The CDR3 covers 14 residues. This chain's CDR3 is CASSQDVQTGELFF. Written as DNA, the CDR3 is TGTGCCAGCAGCCAAGATGTCCAGACCGGGGAGCTGTTTTTT.

The chain carries TRBV27 and TRBJ2-6, with D perhaps matching TRBD2 (6 bases). CDR3 size: 14 residues. The germline CDR1 and CDR2 sequences are MNHEY and SMNVEV (reference sequence). Trimming took 7 bases from V and 2 from J, leaving 9 bases between them. CDR3 in DNA: TGTGCCAGCAAGGAGGGGCCTGGGGCCAACGTCCTGACTTTC. Protein product: CASKEGPGANVLTF.

This chain uses TRBV11-2 with TRBJ2-7; 9 nucleotides align to TRBD1. The length of the CDR3 is 18 residues. V trimming: 4 bases; J trimming: 4 bases; junction bases outside the gene matches: 17. The germline CDR1 and CDR2 sequences are SGHAT and FQNNGV. This CDR3 reads CASSSRDREARALYEQYF. The CDR3 DNA reads as TGTGCCAGCAGCTCCCGGGACAGGGAGGCGAGGGCCCTTTACGAGCAGTACTTC.

Here the CDR3 reads CASSRTPGTSGSQGYEQYF. The CDR3 DNA reads TGTGCCAGCAGCCGAACCCCCGGGACTAGCGGGTCTCAGGGCTACGAGCAGTACTTC. This chain links TRBV14 with TRBJ2-7, with 12 bases that match TRBD2. After removal of 4 bases from V and 3 bases from J, the junction contained 16 bases not matched to a gene. The CDR3 is 19 residues long. CDR1 and CDR2 from the germline V gene are SGHDN and FVKESK.

This chain joins TRBV10-2 and TRBJ2-2, with 15 bases fitting TRBD2. The CDR3 has 15 residues. Germline trimming cut 6 bases from V and 4 bases from J; bases unmatched to any gene: 0. Germline CDR1 reads WSHSY; CDR2 reads SAAADI. CDR3 residues: CASRGLAGGTGELFF. CDR3 bases: TGCGCCAGCAGGGGACTAGCGGGAGGCACCGGGGAGCTGTTTTTT.

V usage is TRBV2 and J usage is TRBJ1-1, with 7 bases that match TRBD1. V lost 4 bases and J lost 2; bases outside the gene matches: 4. Germline CDR1 SNHLY, CDR2 FYNNEI. The CDR3 covers 14 residues. The CDR3 loop reads CASSGRGRNTEAFF. CDR3 in DNA: TGTGCCAGCAGTGGAAGGGGGCGCAACACTGAAGCTTTCTTT.

The chain links TRBV5-1 to TRBJ2-1; a possible D gene is TRBD2 (6 bases). The CDR3 spans 16 residues. The V end was cut by 0 bases, the J end by 6 bases, with 16 bases between. Germline V gives CDR1 SGHRS, CDR2 YFSETQ. CDR3 region: CASSLVSGANSNEQFF. DNA of the CDR3: TGCGCCAGCAGCTTGGTATCGGGAGCGAACAGCAATGAGCAGTTCTTC.

V is TRBV15 and J is TRBJ2-1; 11 bases are shared with TRBD2. Germline V CDR1 and CDR2: LNHNV, YYDKDF (reference sequence). This CDR3 has 18 amino acids. The ends lost 4 bases at V and 0 bases at J; junction bases unmatched: 8. The CDR3 DNA is TGTGCCACCAGCATTATGGGACTAGCGGCTAGCTCCTACAATGAGCAGTTCTTC. Residues: CATSIMGLAASSYNEQFF.

The chain is built from TRBV18 and TRBJ1-1; 10 nucleotides match TRBD1. Trimming removed 6 bases from V and 4 bases from J; junction bases left unmatched: 8. Germline CDR1 and CDR2: KGHSH and LQKENI. The CDR3 runs 15 residues. CDR3 sequence: CASSTQTGGRTEAFF. CDR3 bases: TGTGCCAGCTCCACCCAGACAGGGGGCCGCACTGAAGCTTTCTTT.

The sample holds one count of this clone. The chain joins TRBV19 to TRBJ1-2; the D gene is possibly TRBD1 (5 bases). The length of the CDR3 is 15 residues. Germline V CDR1 and CDR2: LNHDA, SQIVND (reference sequence). V gave up 3 bases and J gave up 5 bases, with 16 bases separating them. The CDR3 here is CASSIGPGKWYGYTF. The CDR3 DNA follows: TGTGCCAGTAGTATCGGTCCAGGGAAGTGGTATGGCTACACCTTC. Full variable domain (rest looked up from reference TRBV19 and TRBJ1-2): DGGITQSPKYLFRKEGQNVTLSCEQNLNHDAMYWYRQDPGQGLRLIYYSQIVNDFQKGDIAEGYSVSREKKESFPLTVTSAQKNPTAFYLCASSIGPGKWYGYTFGSGTRLTVV.

This clone is a singleton in its sample. The rearrangement uses TRBV28 and TRBJ2-4; D not certain. Looked up from germline, CDR1 is MDHEN and CDR2 is SYDVKM. The germline V and J ends were trimmed by 4 bases and 4 bases, with 14 bases remaining between them. There are 15 residues in the CDR3. The DNA of the CDR3 is TGTGCCAGCAGTTCCATACTCGGAGATAAAAACATTCAGTACTTC. This codes for CASSSILGDKNIQYF.

A remark on this clone: Within the sample, other DNA sequences also encode this same CDR3. The rearrangement uses TRBV18 and TRBJ1-1; D is possibly TRBD1 (6 bases). This CDR3 region has 15 residues. Germline CDR1 is KGHSH and CDR2 is LQKENI. Between the trimmed V and J ends, which lost 5 bases and 4 bases, there was a span of 17 bases. The chain's CDR3 is CASSGRGGSSTEAFF. In DNA form, the CDR3 reads TGTGCCAGCTCAGGTCGGGGGGGCTCAAGCACTGAAGCTTTCTTT. Full variable domain (rest looked up from reference TRBV18 and TRBJ1-1): NAGVMQNPRHLVRRRGQEARLRCSPMKGHSHVYWYRQLPEEGLKFMVYLQKENIIDESGMPKERFSAEFPKEGPSILRIQQVVRGDSAAYFCASSGRGGSSTEAFFGQGTRLTVV.

This chain uses TRBV19 with TRBJ2-3; D remains ambiguous. Trimming took off 5 bases at V and 1 base at J, with 13 bases between the two ends. Germline V gene sequence: CDR1 LNHDA, CDR2 SQIVND (reference sequence). The CDR3 covers 15 residues. CDR3 residues: CASSALSQGTDTQYF. For the CDR3, the DNA is TGTGCCAGTAGTGCCCTGTCGCAGGGCACAGATACGCAGTATTTT.

This clone occurred a few times. The V gene is TRBV2, the J gene TRBJ1-1, with 9 positions matching TRBD1. Germline-derived CDR1 and CDR2 are SNHLY and FYNNEI. The CDR3 is 14 residues long. V trimming: 6 bases; J trimming: 5 bases; junction bases outside the gene matches: 7. The CDR3 loop reads CASRWTGVGTEAFF. DNA for the CDR3: TGTGCCAGCAGGTGGACAGGGGTCGGTACTGAAGCTTTCTTT.